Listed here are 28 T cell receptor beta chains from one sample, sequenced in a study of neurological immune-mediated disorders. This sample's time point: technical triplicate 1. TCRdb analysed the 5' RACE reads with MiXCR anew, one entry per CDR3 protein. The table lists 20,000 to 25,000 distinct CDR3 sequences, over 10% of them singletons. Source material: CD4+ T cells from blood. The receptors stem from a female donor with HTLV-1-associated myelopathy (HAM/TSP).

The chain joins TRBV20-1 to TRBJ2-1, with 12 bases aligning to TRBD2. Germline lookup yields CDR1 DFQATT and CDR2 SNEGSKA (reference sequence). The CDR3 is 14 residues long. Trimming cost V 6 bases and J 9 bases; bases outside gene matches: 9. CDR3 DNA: TGCAGTGCCCTAGGGGGGACTAGCGGGCGTGAGCAGTTCTTC. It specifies CSALGGTSGREQFF.

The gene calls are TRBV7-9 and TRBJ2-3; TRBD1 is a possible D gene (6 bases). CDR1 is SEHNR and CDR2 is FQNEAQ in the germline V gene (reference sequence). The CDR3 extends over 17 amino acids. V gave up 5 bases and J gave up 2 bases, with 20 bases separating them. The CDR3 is CASSPTVGDMITDTQYF. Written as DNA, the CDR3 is TGTGCCAGCAGCCCGACGGTGGGGGACATGATCACAGATACGCAGTATTTT.

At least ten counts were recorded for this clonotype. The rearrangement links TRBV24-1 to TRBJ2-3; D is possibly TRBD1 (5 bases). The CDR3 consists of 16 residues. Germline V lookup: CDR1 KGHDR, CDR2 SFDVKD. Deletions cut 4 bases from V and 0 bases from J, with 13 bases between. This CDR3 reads CATSDPGAASTDTQYF. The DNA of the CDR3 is TGTGCCACCAGTGACCCTGGGGCAGCTAGCACAGATACGCAGTATTTT.

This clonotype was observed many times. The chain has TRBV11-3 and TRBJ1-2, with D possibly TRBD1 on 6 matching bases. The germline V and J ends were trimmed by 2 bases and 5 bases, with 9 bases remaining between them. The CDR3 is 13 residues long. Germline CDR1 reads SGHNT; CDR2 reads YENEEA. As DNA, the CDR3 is TGTGCCAGCAGCTTACAGGGGTCGTATGGCTACACCTTC. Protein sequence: CASSLQGSYGYTF.

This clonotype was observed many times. In DNA, the CDR3 is TGCGCCAGCAGCCAAGTCCCCGGACTAGAGAATGAGCAGTTCTTC. Protein product: CASSQVPGLENEQFF. The chain joins TRBV4-1 to TRBJ2-1, with 7 bases fitting TRBD2. CDR3 length equals 15 residues. CDR1 is MGHRA and CDR2 is YSYEKL in the germline V gene. The V gene end was trimmed by 1 base and the J gene end by 7 bases; junction bases not matched to a gene: 7.

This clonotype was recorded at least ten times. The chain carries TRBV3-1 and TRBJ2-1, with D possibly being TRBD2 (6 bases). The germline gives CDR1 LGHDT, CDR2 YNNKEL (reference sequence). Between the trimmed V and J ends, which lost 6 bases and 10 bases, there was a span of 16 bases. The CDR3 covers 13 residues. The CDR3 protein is CASSPSGEGEQFF. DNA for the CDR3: TGTGCCAGCAGTCCTTCGGGAGAGGGAGAGCAGTTCTTC.

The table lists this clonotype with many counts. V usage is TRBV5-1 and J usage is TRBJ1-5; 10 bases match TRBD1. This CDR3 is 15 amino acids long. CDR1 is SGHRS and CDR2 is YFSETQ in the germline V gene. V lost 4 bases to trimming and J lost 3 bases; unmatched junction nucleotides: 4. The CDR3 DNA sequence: TGCGCCAGCAGCACGGGACAGGGGAACAATCAGCCCCAGCATTTT. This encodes CASSTGQGNNQPQHF.

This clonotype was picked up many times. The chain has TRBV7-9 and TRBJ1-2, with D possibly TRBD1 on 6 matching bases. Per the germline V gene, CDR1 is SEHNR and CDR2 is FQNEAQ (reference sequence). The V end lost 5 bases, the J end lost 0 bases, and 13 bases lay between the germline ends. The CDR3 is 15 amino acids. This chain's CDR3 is CASSIGTRTNYGYTF. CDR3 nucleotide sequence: TGTGCCAGCAGCATTGGGACACGGACTAACTATGGCTACACCTTC.

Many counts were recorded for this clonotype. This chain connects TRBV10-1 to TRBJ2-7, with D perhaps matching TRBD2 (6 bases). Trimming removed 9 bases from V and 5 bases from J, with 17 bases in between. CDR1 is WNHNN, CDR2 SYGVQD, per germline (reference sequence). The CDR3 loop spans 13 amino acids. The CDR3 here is CARLGRLYHEQYF. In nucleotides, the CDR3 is TGCGCCAGACTAGGGAGGCTCTATCACGAGCAGTACTTC.

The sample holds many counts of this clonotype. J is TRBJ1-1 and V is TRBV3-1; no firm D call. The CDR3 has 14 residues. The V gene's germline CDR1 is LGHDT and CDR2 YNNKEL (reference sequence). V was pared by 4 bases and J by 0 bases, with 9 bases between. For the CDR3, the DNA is TGTGCCAGCAGCCTCGGGGTTATGAACACTGAAGCTTTCTTT. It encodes CASSLGVMNTEAFF.

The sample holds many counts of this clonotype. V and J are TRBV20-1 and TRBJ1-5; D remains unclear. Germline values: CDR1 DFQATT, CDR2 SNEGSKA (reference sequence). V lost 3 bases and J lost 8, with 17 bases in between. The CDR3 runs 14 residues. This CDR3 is CSARTPTHDKPQHF. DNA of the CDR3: TGCAGTGCTAGGACCCCCACCCATGATAAGCCCCAGCATTTT.

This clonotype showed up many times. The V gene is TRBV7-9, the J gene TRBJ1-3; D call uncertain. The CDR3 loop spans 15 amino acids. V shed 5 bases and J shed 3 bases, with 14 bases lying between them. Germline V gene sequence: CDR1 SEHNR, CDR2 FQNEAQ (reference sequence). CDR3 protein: CASSTLGLGGNTIYF. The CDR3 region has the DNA TGTGCCAGCAGCACCCTCGGCCTCGGTGGAAACACCATATATTTT.

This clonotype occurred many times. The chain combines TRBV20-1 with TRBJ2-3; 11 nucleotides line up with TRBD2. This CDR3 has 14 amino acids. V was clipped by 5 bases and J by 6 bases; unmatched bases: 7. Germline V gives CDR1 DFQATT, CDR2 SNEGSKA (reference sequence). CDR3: CSASGTSGVDTQYF. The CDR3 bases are TGCAGTGCTTCCGGGACTAGCGGTGTGGATACGCAGTATTTT.

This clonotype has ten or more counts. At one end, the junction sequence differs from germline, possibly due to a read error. The CDR3 spells CASSALGGTERENGQFF. Written as DNA, the CDR3 is TGTGCCAGCAGTGCCCTGGGGGGGACAGAAAGAGAAAATGGGCAGTTCTTC. The J gene is TRBJ2-1, the V gene TRBV27; perhaps D is TRBD1 or TRBD2 (7 bases each). The length of the CDR3 is 17 residues. The germline V gene encodes CDR1 MNHEY and CDR2 SMNVEV (reference sequence).

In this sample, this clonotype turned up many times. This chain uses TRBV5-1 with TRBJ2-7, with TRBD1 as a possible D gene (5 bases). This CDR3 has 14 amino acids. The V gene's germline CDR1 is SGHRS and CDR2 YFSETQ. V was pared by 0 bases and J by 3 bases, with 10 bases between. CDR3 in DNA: TGCGCCAGCAGCTTGGGGATTGACAGCTACGAGCAGTACTTC. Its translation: CASSLGIDSYEQYF. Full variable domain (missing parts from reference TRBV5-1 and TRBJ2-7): KAGVTQTPRYLIKTRGQQVTLSCSPISGHRSVSWYQQTPGQGLQFLFEYFSETQRNKGNFPGRFSGRQFSNSRSEMNVSTLELGDSALYLCASSLGIDSYEQYFGPGTRLTVT.

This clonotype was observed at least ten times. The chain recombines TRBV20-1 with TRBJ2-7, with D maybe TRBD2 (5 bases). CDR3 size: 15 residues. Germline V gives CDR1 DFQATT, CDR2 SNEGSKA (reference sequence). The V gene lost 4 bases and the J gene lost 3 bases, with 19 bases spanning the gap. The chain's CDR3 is CSANIARRNYYEQYF. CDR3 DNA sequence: TGCAGTGCTAATATAGCGCGCCGCAACTACTACGAGCAGTACTTC.

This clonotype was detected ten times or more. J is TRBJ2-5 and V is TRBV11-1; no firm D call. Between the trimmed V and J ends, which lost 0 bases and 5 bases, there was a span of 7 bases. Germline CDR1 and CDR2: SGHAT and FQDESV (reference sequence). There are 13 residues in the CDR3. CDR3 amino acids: CASSLAGRETQYF. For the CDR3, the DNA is TGTGCCAGCAGCTTAGCGGGTCGGGAGACCCAGTACTTC. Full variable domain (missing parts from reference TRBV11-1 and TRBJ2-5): EAEVAQSPRYKITEKSQAVAFWCDPISGHATLYWYRQILGQGPELLVQFQDESVVDDSQLPKDRFSAERLKGVDSTLKIQPAELGDSAMYLCASSLAGRETQYFGPGTRLLVL.

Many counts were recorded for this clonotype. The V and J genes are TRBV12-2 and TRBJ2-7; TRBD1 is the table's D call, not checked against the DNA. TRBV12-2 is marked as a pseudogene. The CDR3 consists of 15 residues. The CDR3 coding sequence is TGTGCAAGTCGCTTAGCGAGGACAGGGGGCTACGAGCAGTACTTC. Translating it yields CASRLARTGGYEQYF.

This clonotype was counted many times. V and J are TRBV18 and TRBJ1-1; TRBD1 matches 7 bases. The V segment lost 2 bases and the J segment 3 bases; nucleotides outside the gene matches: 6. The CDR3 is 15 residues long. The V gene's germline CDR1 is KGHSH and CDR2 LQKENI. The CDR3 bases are TGTGCCAGCTCACCATTAGACAGGGAGTACACTGAAGCTTTCTTT. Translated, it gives CASSPLDREYTEAFF.

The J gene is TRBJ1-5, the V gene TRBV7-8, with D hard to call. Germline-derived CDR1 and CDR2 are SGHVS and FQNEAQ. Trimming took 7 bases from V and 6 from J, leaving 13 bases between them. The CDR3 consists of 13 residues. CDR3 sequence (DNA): TGTGCCAGCATCCAAGAAACAGTTCAGCCCCAGCATTTT. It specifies CASIQETVQPQHF. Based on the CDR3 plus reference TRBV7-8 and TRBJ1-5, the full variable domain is GAGVSQSPRYKVAKRGQDVALRCDPISGHVSLFWYQQALGQGPEFLTYFQNEAQLDKSGLPSDRFFAERPEGSVSTLKIQRTQQEDSAVYLCASIQETVQPQHFGDGTRLSIL.

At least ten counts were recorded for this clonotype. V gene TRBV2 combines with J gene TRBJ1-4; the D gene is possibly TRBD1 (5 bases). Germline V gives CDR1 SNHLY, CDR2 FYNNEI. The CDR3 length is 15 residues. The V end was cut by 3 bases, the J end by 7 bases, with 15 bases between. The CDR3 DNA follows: TGTGCCAGCAGTGAGACCTCCGGACATAGTGAAAAACTGTTTTTT. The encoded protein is CASSETSGHSEKLFF.

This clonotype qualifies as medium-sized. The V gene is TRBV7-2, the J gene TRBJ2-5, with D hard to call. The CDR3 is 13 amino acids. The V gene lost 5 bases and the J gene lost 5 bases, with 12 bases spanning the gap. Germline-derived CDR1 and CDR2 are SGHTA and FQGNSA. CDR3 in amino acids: CASSLTRAETQYF. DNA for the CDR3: TGTGCCAGCAGCCTGACCCGGGCGGAGACCCAGTACTTC. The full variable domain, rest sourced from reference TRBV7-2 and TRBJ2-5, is GAGVSQSPSNKVTEKGKDVELRCDPISGHTALYWYRQSLGQGLEFLIYFQGNSAPDKSGLPSDRFSAERTGGSVSTLTIQRTQQEDSAVYLCASSLTRAETQYFGPGTRLLVL.

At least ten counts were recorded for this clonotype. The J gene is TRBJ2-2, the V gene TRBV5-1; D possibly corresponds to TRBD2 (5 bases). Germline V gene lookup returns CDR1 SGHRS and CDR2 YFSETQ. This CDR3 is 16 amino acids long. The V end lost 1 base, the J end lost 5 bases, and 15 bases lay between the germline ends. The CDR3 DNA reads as TGCGCCAGCAGCTTGCTGGGAGTAGTAGCAACCGGGGAGCTGTTTTTT. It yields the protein CASSLLGVVATGELFF. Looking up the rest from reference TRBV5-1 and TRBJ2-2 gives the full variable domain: KAGVTQTPRYLIKTRGQQVTLSCSPISGHRSVSWYQQTPGQGLQFLFEYFSETQRNKGNFPGRFSGRQFSNSRSEMNVSTLELGDSALYLCASSLLGVVATGELFFGEGSRLTVL.

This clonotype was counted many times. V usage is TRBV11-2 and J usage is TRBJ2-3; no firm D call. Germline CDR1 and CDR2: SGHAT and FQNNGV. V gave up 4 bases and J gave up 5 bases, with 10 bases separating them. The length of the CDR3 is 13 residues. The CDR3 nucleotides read TGTGCCAGCAGCTCGCAACCTCGAGATACGCAGTATTTT. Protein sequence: CASSSQPRDTQYF.

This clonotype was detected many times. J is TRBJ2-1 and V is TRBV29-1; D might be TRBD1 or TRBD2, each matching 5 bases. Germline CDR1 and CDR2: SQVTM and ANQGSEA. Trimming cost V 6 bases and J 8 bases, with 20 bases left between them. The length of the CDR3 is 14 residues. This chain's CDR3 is CSVSQGAESHEQFF. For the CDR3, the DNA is TGCAGCGTATCGCAGGGAGCAGAAAGCCATGAGCAGTTCTTC.

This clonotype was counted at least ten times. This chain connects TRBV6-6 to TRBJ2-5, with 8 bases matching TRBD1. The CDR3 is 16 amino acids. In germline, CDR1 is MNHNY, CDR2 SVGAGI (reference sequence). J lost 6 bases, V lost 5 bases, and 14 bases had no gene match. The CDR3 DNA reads TGTGCCAGCAGTGACCTCCGAGGACAGGGATTGAAGACCCAGTACTTC. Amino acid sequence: CASSDLRGQGLKTQYF.

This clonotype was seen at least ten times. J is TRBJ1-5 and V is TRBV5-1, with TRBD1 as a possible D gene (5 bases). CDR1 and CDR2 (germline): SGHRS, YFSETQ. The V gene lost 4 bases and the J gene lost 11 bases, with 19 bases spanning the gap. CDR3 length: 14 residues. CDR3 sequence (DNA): TGCGCCAGCAGCCCCGGGACGGATTCTAGAACCCAGCATTTT. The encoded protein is CASSPGTDSRTQHF.

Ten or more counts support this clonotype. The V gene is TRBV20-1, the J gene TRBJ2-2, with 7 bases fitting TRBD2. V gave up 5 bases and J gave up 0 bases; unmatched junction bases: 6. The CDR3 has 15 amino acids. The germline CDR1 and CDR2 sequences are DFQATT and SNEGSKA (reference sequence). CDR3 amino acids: CSASPRGANTGELFF. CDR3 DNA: TGCAGTGCTTCGCCCCGGGGGGCGAACACCGGGGAGCTGTTTTTT.